This T cell receptor (beta chain) was sequenced during a study of B cell selection in AIRE deficiency (dated by TCRdb to about 2019). In terms of the full investigation: Researchers compared TCRbeta repertoires of sorted blood CD4+ conventional T cells and regulatory T cells in AIRE-deficient patients with those in healthy controls. The TCR-sequenced cohort comprised about five AIRE-deficient APECED patients and about five healthy control donors.

Conventional CD4 T cells were sorted as CD4+CD127+ cells. APECED syndrome was present in the AIRE-deficient patients. Sorting of Tconv and Treg cells intended for TCRbeta sequencing was performed on a FACSAria flow cytometer. Sorted cells were collected in 5-ml round-bottom polystyrene tubes, and dry cell pellets were stored frozen at -80 degrees C prior to sequencing. Concerning this clone itself: Its binding antigen is unknown. No quality values exist for individual bases; no much larger clone is one base distant.

The immunoSEQ platform was used for TCRbeta chain sequencing. The paper's data handling went like this. When conventional T cell repertoires were pooled, patients gave about 11x10^4 distinct in-frame TCRbeta sequences, while healthy donors gave about 130,000. Treg TCRbeta sequences found in two or more individuals were defined as public, and these public Treg TCRbeta sequences were then searched for in Tconv repertoires. Differences between groups were assessed using Mann-Whitney U tests with Bonferroni-Dunn correction in GraphPad Prism 7.03. Not all clones reach the TCRdb copy of this immuneACCESS table, which keeps in-frame sequences only. Checked studies attribute under half of the gap to unresolved V genes and leave the rest unexplained. V, J and clone size reflect that table, while D and trimming were determined from the DNA. This sample has about 23,000 clones in its table, and 95% to 98% of those were observed once. More than 0.15% of the sample lies in the top ten.

Overall study results and their limits: Shorter CDR3s were found in shared Treg sequences, reflecting a bias toward rearrangements containing few non-templated nucleotide insertions. Among around 3,700 shared Treg TCRbeta sequences, roughly 32% were found to be shared only among healthy donors and approximately 9.3% only among patients, suggesting that Treg selection is less efficient in the absence of AIRE. Tconv and Treg cells from AIRE-deficient patients showed TCRBV gene usage, CDR3 length and TCR diversity similar to those of healthy donors. About 30% of the Treg TCRbeta sequences shared among healthy donors were detected in patient Tconv cells, suggesting that Treg-biased clones are diverted into the Tconv compartment. Only TCRbeta chains were sequenced, and about 40% of the Treg sequences shared among healthy donors were also detected in healthy Tconv cells, possibly owing to differing TCRalpha chains.

Source material: conventional CD4+ T cells sorted from PBMCs. This receptor was obtained from a human donor with AIRE deficiency.

This receptor has the CDR3 CASSQDPAGGGETQYF. The DNA reads TGCGCCAGCAGCCAAGATCCCGCCGGGGGTGGCGAGACCCAGTACTTC. The chain links TRBV4-3 with TRBJ2-5; TRBD2 is perhaps the D gene, given 6 matching bases. From a lookup of the germline V gene, CDR1 and CDR2 are LGHNA and YSLEER. V loses 0 bases, J loses 5 bases, and the germline ends lie 16 bases apart. From the cysteine through the phenylalanine, the CDR3 covers 16 amino acids. The read is trimmed to its CDR3 DNA, 48 bases read in frame from base 1.